The 7 T cell receptor beta chains below come from one sample, sequenced in a study of blood T cells in healthy people across ages. The use of a sample-barcoded 5' primer and a J-beta primer mix characterized a second PCR of roughly 6 to 11 cycles. TCRdb re-called the 5' RACE reads with MiXCR, one entry per CDR3 protein. Of 1.5 million or so distinct CDR3 sequences listed, less than 45% are singletons. Sequencing was carried out using blood. All receptors come from a woman aged 18-29 years in good health.

V usage is TRBV14 and J usage is TRBJ2-4; no reliable D call. The germline CDR1 and CDR2 sequences are SGHDN and FVKESK. This CDR3 comprises 11 residues. V was clipped by 4 bases and J by 15 bases, with 13 bases between them. CDR3 nucleotide sequence: TGTGCCAGCAGCCCAGATTTGGACGCGTACTTC. Protein sequence: CASSPDLDAYF.

In its sample, this clonotype was seen a few times. CDR3 amino acids: CASSYSLFADNTEAFF. In DNA, the CDR3 is TGTGCCAGCAGTTACTCGCTTTTTGCGGATAACACTGAAGCTTTCTTT. V is TRBV6-2 or TRBV6-3 and J is TRBJ1-1; D call uncertain. Germline-derived CDR1 and CDR2 are MNHEY and SVGEGT. V lost 0 bases, J lost 2 bases, and 13 bases lay in between. The CDR3 has 16 residues.

J is TRBJ2-2 and V is TRBV20-1; D is possibly TRBD2 (5 bases). The CDR3 loop spans 15 amino acids. The V and J ends lost 3 bases and 4 bases respectively, with 15 bases between them. The germline V gene has CDR1 DFQATT and CDR2 SNEGSKA (reference sequence). The chain's CDR3 is CSARASGSGTGELFF. The CDR3 DNA sequence: TGCAGTGCTAGGGCGAGTGGGAGTGGCACCGGGGAGCTGTTTTTT.

This rearrangement joins TRBV5-4 to TRBJ2-1, with 13 bases that match TRBD2. The DNA end is more similar to TRBJ2-7, so the J call may be wrong. The CDR3 loop spans 16 amino acids. CDR1 and CDR2 from the germline V gene are SGHNT and YYREEE (reference sequence). The CDR3: CASSSGTSGAYNEQYF. The CDR3 DNA is TGTGCCAGCAGCTCAGGGACTAGCGGGGCCTACAATGAGCAGTACTTC.

The chain recombines TRBV7-2 with TRBJ2-3, with 7 nucleotides matching TRBD1. Germline loops: CDR1 SGHTA, CDR2 FQGNSA. The CDR3 loop spans 14 amino acids. The junction had 7 bases not matched to a gene; V was cut back by 5 bases and J by 5 bases. The CDR3 loop reads CASSLGTAVDTQYF. The CDR3 DNA sequence: TGTGCCAGCAGCCTTGGGACAGCGGTAGATACGCAGTATTTT.

This rearrangement joins TRBV24-1 to TRBJ2-2, with TRBD2 identical over 13 bases. J was trimmed by 3 bases and V by 3 bases; bases with no gene match: 9. The CDR3 sequence is 19 residues long. Germline-derived CDR1 and CDR2 are KGHDR and SFDVKD. This CDR3 reads CATSDKLAGGPIDTGELFF. CDR3 sequence (DNA): TGTGCCACCAGTGATAAACTAGCGGGAGGGCCTATAGACACCGGGGAGCTGTTTTTT.

The rearrangement links TRBV20-1 to TRBJ2-1; perhaps D is TRBD1 or TRBD2 (5 bases each). V was cut by 5 bases and J by 13 bases, with 24 bases left in between. Germline values: CDR1 DFQATT, CDR2 SNEGSKA (reference sequence). The CDR3 spans 14 residues. The CDR3 bases are TGCAGTGCTTGCAACCGACGAGGGGAAGAGACCCAGTTCTTC. It is translated as CSACNRRGEETQFF.